This TCR beta chain was documented in a study of T cells in tuberculosis. The CDR3 length is 17 residues. The germline V gene has CDR1 SGHAT and CDR2 FQNNGV. Trimming removed 8 bases from V and 3 bases from J; junction bases left unmatched: 9. Generated by immunoSEQ multiplex PCR, the TCRdb table keeps only in-frame clones and is missing some. Of around 30,000 clones listed, over 85% were seen once; the top ten hold roughly 5%. V and J are TRBV11-2 and TRBJ2-2; 13 positions agree with TRBD2. This receptor was obtained from a donor aged 10-29 years with latent tuberculosis or without tuberculosis infection. Input material: PBMCs. CDR3 protein: CASPNGTSGKYTGELFF. In DNA, the CDR3 is TGTGCCAGCCCTAATGGGACTAGCGGGAAGTACACCGGGGAGCTGTTTTTT.